These T cell receptor beta chains were read from a single sample in a study of cytomegalovirus exposure and HLA in healthy donors. The table came from immunoSEQ multiplex PCR; TCRdb's copy has only in-frame clones and leaves some out. The sample has about 150,000 clones; about 9.1% are singletons. Source material: PBMCs. Every receptor here comes from a woman between 40 and 55 years old in good health and CMV-seropositive. CDR3s include the opening cysteine and the closing phenylalanine or tryptophan. A D gene is named only where the DNA matches it firmly. Only part of the rows carry a size: once, few, many, or a class if the clone is expanded.

j_call: TRBJ2-4; d_call: TRBD1; clone_size: .; v_call: TRBV5-4; cdr3_aa: CASRDWGQMKNIQYF; cdr3_nt: TGTGCCAGCAGGGACTGGGGACAGATGAAAAACATTCAGTACTTC
j_call: TRBJ2-1; d_call: .; clone_size: .; v_call: TRBV5-6; cdr3_aa: CASRFGQIYNEQFF; cdr3_nt: TGTGCCAGCAGATTTGGACAGATATACAATGAGCAGTTCTTC
j_call: TRBJ2-7; d_call: TRBD1; clone_size: few; v_call: TRBV5-1; cdr3_aa: CASSFGTGDYEQYF; cdr3_nt: TGCGCCAGCAGCTTTGGGACAGGGGACTACGAGCAGTACTTC
j_call: TRBJ2-7; d_call: TRBD1; clone_size: .; v_call: TRBV7-2; cdr3_aa: CASNRGLSSYEQYF; cdr3_nt: TGTGCCAGTAACAGGGGTTTATCATCCTACGAGCAGTACTTC
j_call: TRBJ1-5; d_call: TRBD1; clone_size: .; v_call: TRBV6-5; cdr3_aa: CASSPGTGTNQPQHF; cdr3_nt: TGTGCCAGCAGTCCCGGGACAGGAACTAATCAGCCCCAGCATTTT
j_call: TRBJ2-3; d_call: .; clone_size: few; v_call: TRBV6-5; cdr3_aa: CASTPPGTDTQYF; cdr3_nt: TGTGCCAGCACCCCGCCGGGCACAGATACGCAGTATTTT
j_call: TRBJ1-4; d_call: TRBD1; clone_size: few; v_call: TRBV9; cdr3_aa: CASSGGQGVTTNEKLFF; cdr3_nt: TGTGCCAGCAGCGGCGGACAGGGGGTAACAACTAATGAAAAACTGTTTTTT
j_call: TRBJ2-7; d_call: .; clone_size: .; v_call: TRBV19; cdr3_aa: CASSISVSYEQYF; cdr3_nt: TGTGCCAGTAGTATTTCAGTCTCCTACGAGCAGTACTTC
j_call: TRBJ2-7; d_call: .; clone_size: few; v_call: TRBV10-3; cdr3_aa: CAIMDSSYEQYF; cdr3_nt: TGTGCCATCATGGACTCAAGCTACGAGCAGTACTTC
j_call: TRBJ2-5; d_call: .; clone_size: .; v_call: TRBV5-1; cdr3_aa: CASSLNRIQETQYF; cdr3_nt: TGCGCCAGCAGCTTGAACAGGATCCAGGAGACCCAGTACTTC
j_call: TRBJ2-7; d_call: .; clone_size: few; v_call: TRBV27; cdr3_aa: CASSPKGGEEYF; cdr3_nt: TGTGCCAGCTCCCCGAAGGGGGGGGAAGAGTACTTC
j_call: TRBJ1-6; d_call: .; clone_size: few; v_call: TRBV10-3; cdr3_aa: CAINEDSYNSPLHF; cdr3_nt: TGTGCCATCAACGAGGACAGCTATAATTCACCCCTCCACTTT
j_call: TRBJ2-7; d_call: TRBD1; clone_size: few; v_call: TRBV6-5; cdr3_aa: CASSSRLQGPGNEQYF; cdr3_nt: TGTGCCAGCAGTTCCAGACTACAGGGGCCTGGAAACGAGCAGTACTTC
j_call: TRBJ1-1; d_call: .; clone_size: .; v_call: TRBV5-1; cdr3_aa: CASSLLGGGNTEAFF; cdr3_nt: TGCGCCAGCAGCTTGTTGGGCGGAGGGAACACTGAAGCTTTCTTT
j_call: TRBJ2-3; d_call: TRBD2; clone_size: .; v_call: TRBV11-3; cdr3_aa: CASSPAGAITDTQYF; cdr3_nt: TGTGCCAGCAGCCCAGCGGGGGCCATCACAGATACGCAGTATTTT
j_call: TRBJ2-3; d_call: .; clone_size: .; v_call: TRBV6-5; cdr3_aa: CASSYGKGDSTDTQYF; cdr3_nt: TGTGCCAGCAGTTACGGCAAGGGGGATAGCACAGATACGCAGTATTTT
j_call: TRBJ2-2; d_call: TRBD2; clone_size: .; v_call: TRBV5-1; cdr3_aa: CASSAGTSTGELFF; cdr3_nt: TGCGCCAGCAGCGCCGGGACTAGCACCGGGGAGCTGTTTTTT
j_call: TRBJ2-2; d_call: TRBD1; clone_size: .; v_call: TRBV6-5; cdr3_aa: CASSYRDRGFTGELFF; cdr3_nt: TGTGCCAGCAGTTACCGGGACAGGGGGTTCACCGGGGAGCTGTTTTTT
j_call: TRBJ1-5; d_call: TRBD1; clone_size: few; v_call: TRBV7-9; cdr3_aa: CASSGTGWGNQPQHF; cdr3_nt: TGTGCCAGCAGCGGGACAGGCTGGGGGAATCAGCCCCAGCATTTT
j_call: TRBJ2-7; d_call: TRBD1; clone_size: few; v_call: TRBV4-1; cdr3_aa: CASSPDRANYEQYF; cdr3_nt: TGCGCCAGCAGCCCTGACAGGGCAAACTACGAGCAGTACTTC
j_call: TRBJ1-1; d_call: .; clone_size: few; v_call: TRBV19; cdr3_aa: CASTLGSRANTEAFF; cdr3_nt: TGTGCCAGTACCCTAGGGAGTCGGGCGAACACTGAAGCTTTCTTT
j_call: TRBJ2-2; d_call: .; clone_size: .; v_call: TRBV5-1; cdr3_aa: CASETNTGELFF; cdr3_nt: TGCGCCAGCGAGACAAACACCGGGGAGCTGTTTTTT
j_call: TRBJ1-2; d_call: .; clone_size: few; v_call: TRBV18; cdr3_aa: CASSPLPDYGYTF; cdr3_nt: TGTGCCAGCTCACCACTCCCAGACTATGGCTACACCTTC
j_call: TRBJ1-5; d_call: .; clone_size: few; v_call: TRBV4-1; cdr3_aa: CASSQVALVNSNQPQHF; cdr3_nt: TGCGCCAGCAGCCAAGTAGCGCTGGTCAATAGCAATCAGCCCCAGCATTTT
j_call: TRBJ1-5; d_call: .; clone_size: .; v_call: TRBV29-1; cdr3_aa: CSVSAAAHQPQHF; cdr3_nt: TGCAGCGTTTCGGCGGCCGCTCATCAGCCCCAGCATTTT
j_call: TRBJ1-1; d_call: .; clone_size: .; v_call: TRBV11-2; cdr3_aa: CASSLHSPRALISDTEAFF; cdr3_nt: TGTGCCAGCAGCTTACATTCCCCCAGGGCCCTAATCTCGGACACTGAAGCTTTCTTT
j_call: TRBJ1-1; d_call: TRBD1; clone_size: few; v_call: TRBV7-2; cdr3_aa: CASSSMDRVLNTEAFF; cdr3_nt: TGTGCCAGCAGCTCAATGGACAGGGTATTGAACACTGAAGCTTTCTTT
j_call: TRBJ1-5; d_call: TRBD1; clone_size: few; v_call: TRBV7-2; cdr3_aa: CASSQDRGLVYSNQPQHF; cdr3_nt: TGTGCCAGCAGTCAAGACAGGGGGTTAGTCTATAGCAATCAGCCCCAGCATTTT
j_call: TRBJ1-1; d_call: .; clone_size: .; v_call: TRBV10-3; cdr3_aa: CAISHDNKILNTEAFF; cdr3_nt: TGTGCCATCAGTCACGACAATAAGATACTGAACACTGAAGCTTTCTTT
j_call: TRBJ2-1; d_call: TRBD2; clone_size: .; v_call: TRBV5-1; cdr3_aa: CASSDPSGGHYNEQFF; cdr3_nt: TGCGCCAGCAGCGACCCCAGCGGGGGCCACTACAATGAGCAGTTCTTC
j_call: TRBJ1-1; d_call: TRBD1; clone_size: few; v_call: TRBV6-1; cdr3_aa: CASSTGGQGDKAFF; cdr3_nt: TGTGCCAGCTCCACGGGGGGACAGGGGGACAAAGCTTTCTTT